The T cell receptor (beta chain) under discussion was sequenced for a study of blood T cell repertoires in COVID-19. The Seattle site enrolled patients during active infection and followed them longitudinally. Deletions cut 7 bases from V and 2 bases from J, with 9 bases between. From germline, CDR1 is LNHNV and CDR2 YYDKDF (reference sequence). The CDR3 sequence is 14 residues long. The data were produced by immunoSEQ multiplex PCR, yet TCRdb's version contains in-frame clones alone and is incomplete. The sample yields 200,000 to 250,000 clones, 70% to 85% seen once. The clonotype was recovered from a woman aged 80 or older with COVID-19, enrolled during active disease. V and J are TRBV15 and TRBJ2-6, with D uncertain. Sequences were obtained from peripheral blood. Here the CDR3 reads CATTPVAGANVLTF. The DNA for the CDR3 is TGTGCCACCACCCCGGTTGCTGGGGCCAACGTCCTGACTTTC.